The TCR beta chain under discussion was sequenced for a study of vaccination and CD4 T cells after COVID-19. Study as a whole: Investigators stimulated cells with overlapping spike peptides drawn from SARS-CoV-2, HCoV-NL63, HCoV-OC43 and HCoV-229E. Study findings and constraints: Reactive clone data from convalescent patients indicated a median of about 88% appearing only post-vaccination.

Cultured CD4+ T cells had their DNA profiled by the Oncomine TCR Beta short-read assay. Genomic DNA was isolated from cultured CD4+ T cells. TCRdb reprocessed the PCR reads with MiXCR, giving one entry per CDR3 protein. Here the sample spans 6,500 to 8,500 distinct CDR3 sequences, around 60% being singletons. To note about this clonotype: The antigen is undetermined.

The sample's treatment: approximately 10-day PBMC culture with coronavirus spike peptide pools or control peptides (ViraFEST assay). The junction had 5 bases not matched to a gene; V was cut back by 4 bases and J by 2 bases. This CDR3 has 15 residues. Germline V gene sequence: CDR1 ENHRY, CDR2 SYGVKD. The rearrangement uses TRBV10-3 and TRBJ2-7; 10 nucleotides match TRBD1. This receptor was taken from a human donor who had recovered from COVID-19. Sequencing was performed on CD4+ T cells from blood, cultured in vitro. The CDR3 region is CAISGTGGITYEQYF. The CDR3 nucleotides read TGTGCCATCAGTGGGACAGGGGGTATAACCTACGAGCAGTACTTC.